These T cell receptor beta chains were read from a single sample in a study of identical twins. TCRdb fed the 5' RACE reads into MiXCR, producing one record per CDR3 protein. The repertoire holds around 470,000 distinct CDR3 sequences, about 14% seen once, with about 0.52% in the top ten. The sample also formed part of further work on yellow fever vaccine responses in identical twins.

The sequencing input was CD4+ T cells sorted from blood. Receptors were obtained from a woman between 18 and 29 years old in good health. Each CDR3 is given with its conserved first and last residue. Fields, in order: D gene, J gene, clone size, V gene, CDR3 protein, CDR3 DNA. D genes are given only for firm matches. Size tells how often a clone was seen (once, few, many) or the class of an expanded clone, and some rows leave it out.

D: TRBD2
J: TRBJ2-3
size: few
V: TRBV11-2
CDR3: CASSRRPRGADTQYF
DNA: TGTGCCAGCAGCCGCCGGCCGCGGGGGGCAGATACGCAGTATTTT

D: -
J: TRBJ2-4
size: few
V: TRBV3-1
CDR3: CASSRGKGDGNIQYF
DNA: TGTGCCAGCAGCCGGGGGAAGGGTGATGGAAACATTCAGTACTTC

D: -
J: TRBJ2-1
size: -
V: TRBV20-1
CDR3: CSALGGNEQFF
DNA: TGCAGTGCTCTAGGGGGGAATGAGCAGTTCTTC

D: -
J: TRBJ1-5
size: few
V: TRBV2
CDR3: CASKQQGNQPQHF
DNA: TGTGCCAGCAAACAACAGGGAAATCAGCCCCAGCATTTT

D: -
J: TRBJ2-2
size: -
V: TRBV5-1
CDR3: CASSLEGRPANTGELFF
DNA: TGCGCCAGCAGCTTAGAGGGCAGGCCTGCGAACACCGGGGAGCTGTTTTTT

D: -
J: TRBJ2-3
size: -
V: TRBV2
CDR3: CASSEALAGHSTDTQYF
DNA: TGTGCCAGCAGTGAAGCGCTTGCGGGGCATAGCACAGATACGCAGTATTTT

D: -
J: TRBJ2-6
size: few
V: TRBV6-1
CDR3: CASTNRGQGGLAGANVLTF
DNA: TGTGCCAGCACCAACCGGGGGCAGGGTGGGCTAGCTGGGGCCAACGTCCTGACTTTC

D: TRBD2
J: TRBJ2-5
size: -
V: TRBV5-5
CDR3: CASSFAPGLAGGQETQYF
DNA: TGTGCCAGCAGCTTTGCCCCGGGACTAGCGGGAGGGCAAGAGACCCAGTACTTC

D: -
J: TRBJ2-1
size: -
V: TRBV6-6
CDR3: CASTSLGIDEQFF
DNA: TGTGCCAGCACTAGTCTTGGTATAGATGAGCAGTTCTTC

D: TRBD1
J: TRBJ1-1
size: -
V: TRBV11-2
CDR3: CASSLAPPGQGYTEAFF
DNA: TGTGCCAGCAGCCTCGCCCCGCCCGGACAGGGGTACACTGAAGCTTTCTTT

D: TRBD2
J: TRBJ2-5
size: -
V: TRBV20-1
CDR3: CSARDRTSGSWETQYF
DNA: TGCAGTGCTAGAGATCGGACTAGCGGGAGCTGGGAGACCCAGTACTTC

D: TRBD1
J: TRBJ2-7
size: few
V: TRBV29-1
CDR3: CSVEGQGEGEQYF
DNA: TGCAGCGTTGAGGGACAGGGGGAGGGCGAGCAGTACTTC

D: -
J: TRBJ2-3
size: -
V: TRBV12-3/TRBV12-4
CDR3: CASSARGRLRVTSTDTQYF
DNA: TGTGCCAGCAGTGCCCGTGGCAGGCTAAGGGTAACTAGCACAGATACGCAGTATTTT

D: TRBD1
J: TRBJ1-5
size: -
V: TRBV12-3/TRBV12-4
CDR3: CASRRGQEGGQPQHF
DNA: TGTGCCAGCAGACGCGGACAGGAAGGCGGTCAGCCCCAGCATTTT

D: -
J: TRBJ2-4
size: -
V: TRBV6-1
CDR3: CASRAASSKNIQYF
DNA: TGTGCCAGCAGGGCGGCCAGTTCCAAAAACATTCAGTACTTC

D: TRBD2
J: TRBJ2-1
size: -
V: TRBV4-2
CDR3: CASSPELAGASNEQFF
DNA: TGTGCCAGCTCCCCTGAACTAGCGGGAGCAAGCAATGAGCAGTTCTTC

D: TRBD2
J: TRBJ2-7
size: -
V: TRBV7-8
CDR3: CASSEAGAYEQYF
DNA: TGTGCCAGCAGCGAAGCGGGGGCCTACGAGCAGTACTTC

D: -
J: TRBJ2-5
size: -
V: TRBV6-2/TRBV6-3
CDR3: CASSYTTPRTQYF
DNA: TGTGCCAGCAGTTACACTACCCCTCGGACCCAGTACTTC

D: -
J: TRBJ2-6
size: few
V: TRBV21-1
CDR3: CASSKAVSIGANVLTF
DNA: TGTGCCAGCAGCAAAGCTGTCTCGATTGGGGCCAACGTCCTGACTTTC

D: -
J: TRBJ2-2
size: -
V: TRBV10-3
CDR3: CAINPGVESGELFF
DNA: TGTGCCATCAACCCAGGGGTAGAATCCGGGGAGCTGTTTTTT

D: -
J: TRBJ2-7
size: -
V: TRBV5-7
CDR3: CASSLWGDRFYEQYF
DNA: TGTGCCAGCAGCTTGTGGGGAGATAGATTTTACGAGCAGTACTTC

D: -
J: TRBJ2-1
size: -
V: TRBV30
CDR3: CAWSVGGEQFF
DNA: TGTGCCTGGAGTGTAGGTGGTGAGCAGTTCTTC

D: TRBD1
J: TRBJ2-5
size: few
V: TRBV5-5
CDR3: CASSRGQLREETQYF
DNA: TGTGCCAGCAGCCGGGGACAGCTCAGGGAGGAGACCCAGTACTTC

D: -
J: TRBJ2-1
size: few
V: TRBV29-1
CDR3: CSVRWGDNEQFF
DNA: TGCAGCGTTCGTTGGGGAGACAATGAGCAGTTCTTC

D: -
J: TRBJ2-1
size: few
V: TRBV7-2
CDR3: CASSLDGNEQFF
DNA: TGTGCCAGCAGCTTAGACGGGAATGAGCAGTTCTTC

D: -
J: TRBJ2-7
size: -
V: TRBV4-1
CDR3: CASSQDSGRLGVPSYEQYF
DNA: TGCGCCAGCAGCCAAGATTCGGGACGTCTCGGGGTACCCAGCTACGAGCAGTACTTC

D: TRBD1
J: TRBJ2-5
size: few
V: TRBV11-3
CDR3: CASSLLTGGQETQYF
DNA: TGTGCCAGCAGCCTCCTCACAGGGGGCCAAGAGACCCAGTACTTC

D: TRBD2
J: TRBJ2-7
size: few
V: TRBV11-2
CDR3: CASSLSGGGLLNEQYF
DNA: TGTGCCAGCAGCTTAAGCGGGGGGGGCCTTTTAAACGAGCAGTACTTC

D: -
J: TRBJ1-5
size: many
V: TRBV12-3/TRBV12-4
CDR3: CASSFAGLGQPQHF
DNA: TGTGCCAGCAGTTTCGCAGGGTTAGGTCAGCCCCAGCATTTT

D: -
J: TRBJ2-2
size: -
V: TRBV27
CDR3: CASSSILNRLQTNTGELFF
DNA: TGTGCCAGCAGTTCCATTCTGAACCGACTGCAAACGAACACCGGGGAGCTGTTTTTT

D: TRBD2
J: TRBJ2-2
size: -
V: TRBV5-6
CDR3: CASSERLASNTGELFF
DNA: TGTGCCAGCAGCGAAAGACTAGCCTCGAACACCGGGGAGCTGTTTTTT

D: TRBD2
J: TRBJ2-7
size: few
V: TRBV6-2/TRBV6-3
CDR3: CASSYGSGGYEQYF
DNA: TGTGCCAGCAGTTACGGAAGCGGGGGATACGAGCAGTACTTC

D: TRBD2
J: TRBJ2-1
size: few
V: TRBV14
CDR3: CASSLTPPGTSTRANEQFF
DNA: TGTGCCAGCAGCCTCACCCCCCCCGGGACTAGCACCAGGGCGAATGAGCAGTTCTTC

D: -
J: TRBJ2-3
size: few
V: TRBV6-1
CDR3: CQEGEPPGDTQYF
DNA: TGCCAAGAGGGGGAGCCCCCCGGAGATACGCAGTATTTT

D: TRBD2
J: TRBJ2-5
size: few
V: TRBV20-1
CDR3: CSAIRPGGRETQYF
DNA: TGCAGTGCCATACGGCCGGGAGGAAGAGAGACCCAGTACTTC

D: -
J: TRBJ1-4
size: few
V: TRBV20-1
CDR3: CSARDPTGVEKLFF
DNA: TGCAGTGCTAGAGACCCGACTGGGGTTGAAAAACTGTTTTTT

D: -
J: TRBJ2-7
size: many
V: TRBV6-2/TRBV6-3
CDR3: CASSYSGSSYEQYF
DNA: TGTGCCAGCAGTTACTCGGGCAGCTCCTACGAGCAGTACTTC

D: -
J: TRBJ2-5
size: -
V: TRBV28
CDR3: CASSLQGLLQETQYF
DNA: TGTGCCAGCAGTTTACAGGGTCTACTCCAAGAGACCCAGTACTTC

D: TRBD1
J: TRBJ1-4
size: -
V: TRBV27
CDR3: CASSLLRQGREKLFF
DNA: TGTGCCAGCAGTTTGCTACGACAGGGGAGGGAAAAACTGTTTTTT

D: -
J: TRBJ2-7
size: -
V: TRBV21-1
CDR3: CASSKAGQGPYEQYF
DNA: TGTGCCAGCAGCAAAGCGGGACAGGGACCCTACGAGCAGTACTTC

D: TRBD2
J: TRBJ2-3
size: many
V: TRBV12-3/TRBV12-4
CDR3: CASSSRGGGGTDTQYF
DNA: TGTGCCAGCAGCTCACGGGGCGGGGGGGGCACAGATACGCAGTATTTT

D: TRBD2
J: TRBJ2-3
size: few
V: TRBV11-2
CDR3: CASSLGPRTSGRQIRQYF
DNA: TGTGCCAGCAGCTTGGGCCCCCGGACTAGCGGGAGACAGATAAGGCAGTATTTT

D: TRBD1
J: TRBJ1-1
size: few
V: TRBV4-1
CDR3: CASGPKPGQGAEAFF
DNA: TGCGCCAGCGGCCCAAAGCCGGGACAGGGGGCGGAAGCTTTCTTT

D: TRBD2
J: TRBJ2-7
size: -
V: TRBV20-1
CDR3: CSASNLAGGGEQYF
DNA: TGCAGTGCTTCAAACCTAGCGGGAGGTGGGGAGCAGTACTTC

D: -
J: TRBJ2-2
size: -
V: TRBV2
CDR3: CASIRSRGGELFF
DNA: TGTGCCAGCATAAGATCTAGGGGCGGGGAGCTGTTTTTT

D: -
J: TRBJ2-2
size: -
V: TRBV6-5
CDR3: CASSYLGGGGTGELFF
DNA: TGTGCCAGCAGTTATTTAGGGGGGGGCGGCACCGGGGAGCTGTTTTTT

D: -
J: TRBJ2-2
size: -
V: TRBV20-1
CDR3: CSARQGSSNTGELFF
DNA: TGCAGTGCTAGACAGGGCAGTTCGAACACCGGGGAGCTGTTTTTT

D: -
J: TRBJ2-4
size: many
V: TRBV10-3
CDR3: CAISESGTHNIQYF
DNA: TGTGCCATCAGTGAATCCGGGACTCATAACATTCAGTACTTC

D: -
J: TRBJ2-1
size: -
V: TRBV10-3
CDR3: CAISKGANEQFF
DNA: TGTGCCATCTCTAAGGGAGCCAATGAGCAGTTCTTC

D: TRBD1
J: TRBJ2-3
size: many
V: TRBV5-1
CDR3: CASSPDRGRDTQYF
DNA: TGCGCCAGCAGCCCGGACAGGGGGCGAGATACGCAGTATTTT

D: -
J: TRBJ2-2
size: many
V: TRBV29-1
CDR3: CSARRRPGDNTGELFF
DNA: TGCAGCGCCCGGCGCCGGCCAGGGGACAACACCGGGGAGCTGTTTTTT

D: -
J: TRBJ1-1
size: -
V: TRBV12-3/TRBV12-4
CDR3: CASSLRTAGNTEAFF
DNA: TGTGCCAGCAGTCTGCGGACAGCTGGGAACACTGAAGCTTTCTTT

D: -
J: TRBJ1-5
size: many
V: TRBV12-3/TRBV12-4
CDR3: CASRPTSGNQPQHF
DNA: TGTGCCAGCAGGCCGACTTCGGGCAATCAGCCCCAGCATTTT

D: TRBD2
J: TRBJ2-3
size: -
V: TRBV2
CDR3: CASSVLAGEEYF
DNA: TGTGCCAGCAGCGTACTAGCGGGAGAGGAGTATTTT

D: -
J: TRBJ2-6
size: few
V: TRBV25-1
CDR3: CASSEPGGANVLTF
DNA: TGTGCCAGCAGTGAACCGGGTGGGGCCAACGTCCTGACTTTC